A single sample gave rise to the 24 T cell receptor beta chains below, sequenced in a study of blood T cell repertoires in COVID-19. Clones were read by immunoSEQ multiplex PCR, and TCRdb kept only the in-frame ones, dropping some. The sample yields fewer than 350,000 clones, approximately 90% seen once. What was sequenced was PBMCs or T cells enriched from blood (not recorded which). Every receptor here comes from a woman aged 60 to 75 in a cohort exposed to, infected with or recovered from COVID-19 (not recorded which).

This clone was recorded once. This chain uses TRBV27 with TRBJ2-1; 11 nucleotides align to TRBD1. This CDR3 has 18 residues. Germline V gene data show CDR1 as MNHEY and CDR2 as SMNVEV (reference sequence). V was clipped by 5 bases and J by 6 bases; unmatched bases: 15. CDR3 coding DNA: TGTGCCAGCAGTCCCTGGACAGGGGGCTGGACTAGCGTCAATGAGCAGTTCTTC. This encodes CASSPWTGGWTSVNEQFF.

The rearrangement joins TRBV2 to TRBJ1-1, with D possibly TRBD1 on 6 matching bases. The CDR3 is 14 amino acids. V was trimmed by 5 bases and J by 1 base, leaving 11 bases between them. The germline CDR1 and CDR2 sequences are SNHLY and FYNNEI. CDR3 amino acids: CASSQQGRNTEAFF. The CDR3 bases are TGTGCCAGCAGTCAACAGGGTCGGAACACTGAAGCTTTCTTT.

The chain couples TRBV9 to TRBJ2-1; no clear D. Trimming pared 4 bases from V and 10 bases from J, leaving 12 bases between. Germline V CDR1 and CDR2: SGDLS, YYNGEE. The CDR3 totals 12 residues. In nucleotides, the CDR3 is TGTGCCAGCAGCCCGATTTTGGGCGAGCAGTTCTTC. It is translated as CASSPILGEQFF.

The chain recombines TRBV27 with TRBJ1-5; D might be TRBD1 (5 bases). The germline V and J ends were trimmed by 2 bases and 7 bases, with 18 bases remaining between them. This CDR3 is built from 16 residues. The germline V gene has CDR1 MNHEY and CDR2 SMNVEV (reference sequence). CDR3 loop: CASSLNSGGKGQPQHF. The CDR3 DNA is TGTGCCAGCAGTTTAAACTCGGGGGGAAAGGGGCAGCCCCAGCATTTT.

This clone was counted a single time. CDR3 sequence (DNA): TGCGCCAGCAGCTTACGAGAGCCCTACGAGCAGTACTTC. This gives the protein CASSLREPYEQYF. V gene TRBV5-1 combines with J gene TRBJ2-7; D uncertain. V was pared by 2 bases and J by 2 bases, with 8 bases between. CDR1 and CDR2 (germline): SGHRS, YFSETQ. The CDR3 is made up of 13 amino acids.

The rearrangement joins TRBV15 to TRBJ1-3; D ambiguous. Trimming took 6 bases from V and 8 from J, leaving 11 bases between them. The CDR3 runs to 12 residues. Germline-derived CDR1 and CDR2 are LNHNV and YYDKDF (reference sequence). Here the CDR3 DNA reads TGTGCCACCAGTGGAGCGAAGGACACCATATATTTT. This sequence encodes CATSGAKDTIYF.

J is TRBJ1-3 and V is TRBV2; D call uncertain. Trimming stripped 5 bases from V and 3 bases from J, with 11 bases between. This CDR3 has 14 residues. CDR1 is SNHLY and CDR2 is FYNNEI in the germline V gene. CDR3 sequence: CASSPTGNGNTIYF. CDR3 coding DNA: TGTGCCAGCAGTCCGACGGGTAATGGAAACACCATATATTTT. The full variable domain, in which reference TRBV2 and TRBJ1-3 provide the parts outside the CDR3, is EPEVTQTPSHQVTQMGQEVILRCVPISNHLYFYWYRQILGQKVEFLVSFYNNEISEKSEIFDDQFSVERPDGSNFTLKIRSTKLEDSAMYFCASSPTGNGNTIYFGEGSWLTVV.

The chain links TRBV19 to TRBJ2-1; 13 bases line up with TRBD2. The CDR3 length is 15 residues. Germline CDR1 is LNHDA and CDR2 is SQIVND (reference sequence). The V gene end was trimmed by 6 bases and the J gene end by 5 bases; junction bases not matched to a gene: 4. In nucleotides, the CDR3 is TGTGCCAGTAGGACCGGGACTAGCGGGAACAATGAGCAGTTCTTC. This encodes CASRTGTSGNNEQFF.

The rearrangement links TRBV15 to TRBJ1-1; 7 nucleotides match TRBD1. This CDR3 contains 15 residues. After removal of 0 bases from V and 1 base from J, the junction contained 2 bases not matched to a gene. Per the germline V gene, CDR1 is LNHNV and CDR2 is YYDKDF (reference sequence). The CDR3 loop is CATSRDQGGNTEAFF. Written as DNA, the CDR3 is TGTGCCACCAGCAGAGATCAGGGGGGGAACACTGAAGCTTTCTTT. Based on the CDR3 plus reference TRBV15 and TRBJ1-1, the full variable domain is DAMVIQNPRYQVTQFGKPVTLSCSQTLNHNVMYWYQQKSSQAPKLLFHYYDKDFNNEADTPDNFQSRRPNTSFCFLDIRSPGLGDTAMYLCATSRDQGGNTEAFFGQGTRLTVV.

This clone was found once. V and J are TRBV25-1 and TRBJ2-7, with 8 bases identical to TRBD1. Germline values: CDR1 MGHDK, CDR2 SYGVNS. The CDR3 spans 14 residues. V lost 1 base to trimming and J lost 4 bases; unmatched junction nucleotides: 3. This CDR3 is CASSELDRGYEQYF. In DNA form, the CDR3 reads TGTGCCAGCAGTGAATTAGACAGGGGATACGAGCAGTACTTC.

This chain connects TRBV14 to TRBJ2-4; the D gene is possibly TRBD2 (6 bases). The CDR3 consists of 14 residues. The V and J ends lost 3 bases and 6 bases respectively, with 12 bases between them. The germline gives CDR1 SGHDN, CDR2 FVKESK. CDR3: CASSHGGWGNIQYF. The CDR3 DNA follows: TGTGCCAGCAGCCACGGGGGTTGGGGAAACATTCAGTACTTC.

A single count supports this clone. The V and J genes are TRBV10-1 and TRBJ2-2; D ambiguous. V was cut by 6 bases and J by 5 bases, with 13 bases left in between. Germline assignment: CDR1 WNHNN and CDR2 SYGVQD (reference sequence). The CDR3 has 14 residues. CDR3 amino acids: CASSPQVQTGELFF. In nucleotides, the CDR3 is TGCGCCAGCAGCCCCCAGGTTCAGACCGGGGAGCTGTTTTTT.

The chain uses TRBV28 and TRBJ1-1; D is unclear. The germline CDR1 and CDR2 sequences are MDHEN and SYDVKM. The CDR3 runs 13 residues. V was cut by 10 bases and J by 0 bases, with 12 bases left in between. CDR3 in DNA: TGTGCCACTGGAGAGACCGTGAACACTGAAGCTTTCTTT. Translated, it gives CATGETVNTEAFF.

The chain uses TRBV6-5 and TRBJ2-1; weak D call: TRBD2 (5 bases). The CDR3 runs 12 residues. CDR1 and CDR2 from the germline V gene are MNHEY and SVGAGI. The V end was cut by 6 bases, the J end by 7 bases, with 10 bases between. CDR3 bases: TGTGCCAGCAGGACAAGGAGGAATGAGCAGTTCTTC. Amino acid sequence: CASRTRRNEQFF.

The rearrangement uses TRBV2 and TRBJ2-2; TRBD2 agrees at 9 bases. The CDR3 covers 15 residues. Per the germline V gene, CDR1 is SNHLY and CDR2 is FYNNEI. V shed 3 bases and J 5 bases; nucleotides not matched to a gene: 4. In DNA, the CDR3 is TGTGCCAGCAGTGATAGCGGGAGAGAGACCGGGGAGCTGTTTTTT. The encoded protein is CASSDSGRETGELFF.

The CDR3 sequence is CASSQDPGTSGRSYNEQFF. DNA for the CDR3: TGCGCCAGCAGCCAAGACCCAGGGACTAGCGGGAGATCCTACAATGAGCAGTTCTTC. The chain uses TRBV4-1 and TRBJ2-1; 14 positions agree with TRBD2. CDR3 size: 19 residues. CDR1 and CDR2 from the germline V gene are MGHRA and YSYEKL. Unmatched junction bases numbered 5, after V lost 0 bases and J lost 1 base.

The chain uses TRBV2 and TRBJ1-1, with 9 nucleotides matching TRBD1. Trimming removed 5 bases from V and 4 bases from J; junction bases left unmatched: 8. The CDR3 contains 15 residues. The germline V gene encodes CDR1 SNHLY and CDR2 FYNNEI. The CDR3 sequence: CASSSQTGGGTEAFF. CDR3 in DNA: TGTGCCAGCAGTTCCCAGACAGGGGGTGGCACTGAAGCTTTCTTT.

The chain recombines TRBV2 with TRBJ1-5; no firm D call. The CDR3 runs to 15 residues. Germline lookup yields CDR1 SNHLY and CDR2 FYNNEI. Trimming took off 7 bases at V and 3 bases at J, with 16 bases between the two ends. The CDR3 coding sequence is TGTGCCAGCACCCCCCCGGGTTCTGACAATCAGCCCCAGCATTTT. Amino acids: CASTPPGSDNQPQHF.

The rearrangement links TRBV9 to TRBJ2-3; TRBD2 might be the D (5 bases). Germline-derived CDR1 and CDR2 are SGDLS and YYNGEE. This CDR3 has 17 residues. Trimming took 0 bases from V and 1 from J, leaving 15 bases between them. CDR3 coding DNA: TGTGCCAGCAGCGTAGTAGGGAGCCCACTTGGCACAGATACGCAGTATTTT. Translation gives CASSVVGSPLGTDTQYF. The variable domain in full, with the rest retrieved from reference TRBV9 and TRBJ2-3, is DSGVTQTPKHLITATGQRVTLRCSPRSGDLSVYWYQQSLDQGLQFLIQYYNGEERAKGNILERFSAQQFPDLHSELNLSSLELGDSALYFCASSVVGSPLGTDTQYFGPGTRLTVL.

The chain links TRBV6-5 to TRBJ2-1; 8 bases agree with TRBD1. This CDR3 comprises 14 residues. The V gene end was trimmed by 2 bases and the J gene end by 8 bases; junction bases not matched to a gene: 5. The germline V gene has CDR1 MNHEY and CDR2 SVGAGI. CDR3 DNA sequence: TGTGCCAGCAGTTACGGGCAGGGGGCATATGAGCAGTTCTTC. This translates into CASSYGQGAYEQFF.

The chain couples TRBV28 to TRBJ2-5; a possible D gene is TRBD2 (6 bases). The length of the CDR3 is 15 residues. Germline V gene lookup returns CDR1 MDHEN and CDR2 SYDVKM. Trimming shortened V by 6 bases and J by 4 bases, and 18 bases separated the two germline ends. Here the CDR3 reads CASSTNDRGRETQYF. The CDR3 region has the DNA TGTGCCAGCAGCACAAATGATCGGGGGAGAGAGACCCAGTACTTC.

This clone was observed once. This chain links TRBV28 with TRBJ2-7; 7 bases line up with TRBD2. CDR3 length: 15 residues. CDR1 MDHEN and CDR2 SYDVKM come from the germline V gene. V trimming: 3 bases; J trimming: 1 base; junction bases outside the gene matches: 6. CDR3 residues: CASSLGPGRSYEQYF. The CDR3 DNA reads as TGTGCCAGCAGTTTGGGCCCCGGGAGGTCCTACGAGCAGTACTTC.

In this sample, this clone turned up once. The CDR3 region has the DNA TGTGCCAGCAGCGTAGTAGCGGGAGGGGATACGCAGTATTTT. Protein product: CASSVVAGGDTQYF. The chain joins TRBV9 to TRBJ2-3; 11 nucleotides align to TRBD2. This CDR3 spans 14 amino acids. Germline V lookup: CDR1 SGDLS, CDR2 YYNGEE. J was trimmed by 6 bases and V by 0 bases; bases with no gene match: 0.

The rearrangement uses TRBV28 and TRBJ2-1; D is ambiguous. Trimming left V 1 base short and J 1 base short, with 5 bases between. This CDR3 is 14 amino acids long. Germline V gene data show CDR1 as MDHEN and CDR2 as SYDVKM. CDR3 residues: CASSLSGSYNEQFF. The CDR3 DNA follows: TGTGCCAGCAGTTTATCCGGGTCCTACAATGAGCAGTTCTTC.